The 5 T cell receptor beta chains given below trace back to one sample, sequenced in a study of T cells in Graves' hyperthyroidism and ophthalmopathy. Authors of the study amplified TCR beta CDR3 regions from RNA transcripts. TCR CDR3 regions were first amplified by RT-PCR with HTBI primers. TCRdb recomputed calls from the multiplex PCR reads with MiXCR, one row per CDR3 protein. The table shows 300,000 to 350,000 distinct CDR3 sequences, with 18% occurring only once. The sequenced material came from blood. The receptors derive from a woman in her 40s with Graves' ophthalmopathy.

This clonotype was counted many times. V usage is TRBV15 and J usage is TRBJ1-2; 8 bases align to TRBD1. Germline V CDR1 and CDR2: LNHNV, YYDKDF (reference sequence). The CDR3 contains 13 residues. The J segment lost 5 bases and the V segment lost 9 bases, leaving 8 bases of the junction unmatched. The CDR3 sequence is CATSKTGEYGYTF. The DNA for the CDR3 is TGTGCCACAAGTAAGACAGGGGAGTATGGCTACACCTTC.

This clonotype showed up many times. The chain carries TRBV7-2 and TRBJ1-5; maybe TRBD1 (6 bases). Trimming took 0 bases from V and 3 from J, leaving 9 bases between them. CDR1 and CDR2 (germline): SGHTA, FQGNSA. This CDR3 has 15 residues. The CDR3 is CASSLAGGYNQPQHF. CDR3 bases: TGTGCCAGCAGCTTAGCAGGGGGTTACAATCAGCCCCAGCATTTT.

This clonotype was recorded at least ten times. The rearrangement uses TRBV7-8 and TRBJ2-5; D gene ambiguous. Between the trimmed V and J ends, which lost 8 bases and 0 bases, there was a span of 7 bases. Germline V gene data show CDR1 as SGHVS and CDR2 as FQNEAQ. This CDR3 is built from 12 residues. CDR3 amino acids: CASGLNQETQYF. The CDR3 DNA follows: TGTGCCAGCGGGTTGAACCAAGAGACCCAGTACTTC.

This clonotype was counted many times. V usage is TRBV12-3 or TRBV12-4 and J usage is TRBJ2-7, with TRBD2 identical over 11 bases. The CDR3 sequence is 15 residues long. Trimming cost V 5 bases and J 2 bases; bases outside gene matches: 5. CDR3 region: CASSKGLADPYEQYF. CDR3 DNA: TGTGCCAGCAGTAAGGGACTAGCGGACCCCTACGAGCAGTACTTC.

This clonotype was seen repeatedly, ten times or more. J is TRBJ2-3 and V is TRBV28, with D perhaps matching TRBD2 (6 bases). Germline V lookup: CDR1 MDHEN, CDR2 SYDVKM. V was shortened by 2 bases and J by 5 bases, with 23 bases between the two germline ends. There are 18 residues in the CDR3. CDR3 nucleotides: TGTGCCAGCAGTTTAAGAGTGCCCGGGACTCCTTATAGAGATACGCAGTATTTT. Residues: CASSLRVPGTPYRDTQYF.